This is a list of T cell receptor beta chains from one sample in a study of T cell changes during pregnancy in multiple sclerosis. Generated by immunoSEQ multiplex PCR, the TCRdb table keeps only in-frame clones and is missing some. The sample lists about 50,000 clones, approximately 91% occurring once. Sequencing used CD4+ T cells from peripheral blood mononuclear cells, obtained in the second trimester of pregnancy. All receptors derive from a female donor with multiple sclerosis, enrolled in a pregnancy study. CDR3s include the opening cysteine and the closing phenylalanine or tryptophan. Each record gives: clone size, J gene, V gene, D gene, CDR3 protein, CDR3 DNA. D genes are given only for firm matches. Expanded clones get a size class; other rows say once, few or many, or leave the size out.

size: -; J: TRBJ1-6; V: TRBV19; D: TRBD1; CDR3: CASSPRGHYNSPLHF; DNA: TGTGCCAGTAGTCCCAGGGGGCACTATAATTCACCCCTCCACTTT
size: -; J: TRBJ2-1; V: TRBV19; D: TRBD1; CDR3: CASSGTGYFNEQFF; DNA: TGTGCCAGTAGTGGGACAGGGTACTTCAATGAGCAGTTCTTC
size: -; J: TRBJ1-2; V: TRBV25-1; D: -; CDR3: CASSDNTGYGYTF; DNA: TGTGCCAGCAGTGACAACACAGGCTATGGCTACACCTTC
size: -; J: TRBJ1-2; V: TRBV18; D: TRBD1; CDR3: CASSPQTGVIYGYTF; DNA: TGTGCCAGCTCACCACAGACAGGGGTTATCTATGGCTACACCTTC
size: -; J: TRBJ1-6; V: TRBV7-9; D: -; CDR3: CASSLGGGSYNSPLHF; DNA: TGTGCCAGCAGCTTAGGTGGGGGGTCCTATAATTCACCCCTCCACTTT
size: -; J: TRBJ2-3; V: TRBV19; D: TRBD2; CDR3: CASGGFSTDTQYF; DNA: TGTGCCTCGGGGGGTTTTAGCACAGATACGCAGTATTTT
size: once; J: TRBJ1-3; V: TRBV4-1; D: -; CDR3: CASSLEPGTHSGNTIYF; DNA: TGCGCCAGCAGCCTAGAGCCGGGGACACACTCTGGAAACACCATATATTTT
size: -; J: TRBJ1-4; V: TRBV2; D: TRBD1; CDR3: CASSEGGQSNEKLFF; DNA: TGTGCCAGCAGTGAAGGGGGACAGTCTAATGAAAAACTGTTTTTT
size: -; J: TRBJ1-1; V: TRBV11-2; D: -; CDR3: CASSLWGVQVGTEAFF; DNA: TGTGCCAGCAGCTTATGGGGGGTTCAGGTTGGGACTGAAGCTTTCTTT
size: -; J: TRBJ2-3; V: TRBV5-4; D: TRBD1; CDR3: CASSSPLQGALDTQYF; DNA: TGTGCCAGCAGCTCGCCCTTACAGGGGGCGCTTGATACGCAGTATTTT
size: once; J: TRBJ1-1; V: TRBV27; D: -; CDR3: CASSPWGEWAEAFF; DNA: TGTGCCAGCAGTCCTTGGGGAGAGTGGGCTGAAGCTTTCTTT
size: -; J: TRBJ2-3; V: TRBV28; D: -; CDR3: CASSFRVSGHLLSTDTQYF; DNA: TGTGCCAGCAGTTTCCGTGTTTCGGGACACCTACTTAGCACAGATACGCAGTATTTT
size: few; J: TRBJ1-1; V: TRBV30; D: -; CDR3: CAWSQFPNTEAFF; DNA: TGTGCCTGGAGTCAGTTTCCGAACACTGAAGCTTTCTTT
size: -; J: TRBJ2-7; V: TRBV7-8; D: TRBD2; CDR3: CASSLGTRFYEQYF; DNA: TGTGCCAGCAGCTTAGGGACTAGGTTCTACGAGCAGTACTTC
size: -; J: TRBJ2-5; V: TRBV7-2; D: TRBD1; CDR3: CASSLAPYRDRFQETQYF; DNA: TGTGCCAGCAGCTTAGCACCTTACCGGGACAGGTTCCAAGAGACCCAGTACTTC
size: -; J: TRBJ2-7; V: TRBV29-1; D: -; CDR3: CSVGETGAGEQYF; DNA: TGCAGCGTTGGGGAGACGGGCGCTGGCGAGCAGTACTTC
size: -; J: TRBJ1-2; V: TRBV5-1; D: -; CDR3: CASSFHPANYGYTF; DNA: TGCGCCAGCAGCTTTCACCCAGCTAACTATGGCTACACCTTC
size: -; J: TRBJ2-2; V: TRBV20-1; D: -; CDR3: CSVADSGELFF; DNA: TGCAGTGTTGCAGACAGCGGGGAGCTGTTTTTT
size: -; J: TRBJ2-5; V: TRBV15; D: -; CDR3: CATSRDLPALATQETQYF; DNA: TGTGCCACCAGCAGAGATTTGCCGGCGTTGGCGACACAAGAGACCCAGTACTTC
size: once; J: TRBJ2-2; V: TRBV11-2; D: -; CDR3: CASSLRDSPRGTGELFF; DNA: TGTGCCAGCAGCTTACGGGACTCTCCCAGAGGGACCGGGGAGCTGTTTTTT
size: -; J: TRBJ2-1; V: TRBV15; D: TRBD1; CDR3: CATSRAGQGVSDEQFF; DNA: TGTGCCACCAGCAGGGCGGGACAGGGCGTAAGCGATGAGCAGTTCTTC
size: -; J: TRBJ2-2; V: TRBV6-5; D: -; CDR3: CASSSQGWPGELFF; DNA: TGTGCCAGCAGTTCTCAGGGATGGCCCGGGGAGCTGTTTTTT
size: -; J: TRBJ2-7; V: TRBV12-5; D: -; CDR3: CASGLNSGKREQYF; DNA: TGTGCTAGTGGTTTGAATTCGGGTAAGCGCGAGCAGTACTTC
size: -; J: TRBJ2-3; V: TRBV5-4; D: -; CDR3: CASSSRTALGDTQYF; DNA: TGTGCCAGCAGCTCAAGGACTGCCTTGGGGGATACGCAGTATTTT
size: -; J: TRBJ2-7; V: TRBV19; D: -; CDR3: CASRGDRSYEQYF; DNA: TGTGCCAGTAGGGGAGACCGCTCCTACGAGCAGTACTTC
size: -; J: TRBJ2-4; V: TRBV30; D: TRBD1; CDR3: CAWSETGGARNIQYF; DNA: TGTGCCTGGAGTGAAACAGGGGGCGCAAGGAACATTCAGTACTTC
size: once; J: TRBJ2-1; V: TRBV18; D: -; CDR3: CASSANQGLSYNEQFF; DNA: TGTGCCAGCTCAGCCAACCAGGGGCTCTCTTACAATGAGCAGTTCTTC
size: -; J: TRBJ2-7; V: TRBV6-5; D: -; CDR3: CASGTTVSSYEQYF; DNA: TGTGCCAGCGGCACGACAGTGAGCTCCTACGAGCAGTACTTC
size: once; J: TRBJ2-5; V: TRBV6-1; D: -; CDR3: CASSVQGTQYF; DNA: TGTGCCAGCAGTGTACAGGGGACCCAGTACTTC
size: -; J: TRBJ2-2; V: TRBV21-1; D: -; CDR3: CASSPPMGLDGNGELFF; DNA: TGTGCCAGCAGTCCCCCGATGGGACTCGATGGAAACGGGGAGCTGTTTTTT
size: few; J: TRBJ1-6; V: TRBV6-1; D: TRBD1; CDR3: CASRADRAYSPLHF; DNA: TGTGCCAGCAGGGCAGACAGGGCCTACTCACCCCTCCACTTT
size: once; J: TRBJ1-5; V: TRBV5-6; D: -; CDR3: CASSFWGRDQPQHF; DNA: TGTGCCAGCAGCTTTTGGGGGCGCGATCAGCCCCAGCATTTT
size: -; J: TRBJ1-1; V: TRBV6-5; D: -; CDR3: CASSLQGNTEAFF; DNA: TGTGCCAGCAGTCTACAGGGGAACACTGAAGCTTTCTTT
size: -; J: TRBJ2-7; V: TRBV11-1; D: -; CDR3: CASSLARGQIKGYEQYF; DNA: TGTGCCAGCAGCTTAGCGCGGGGACAGATAAAGGGCTACGAGCAGTACTTC
size: -; J: TRBJ2-7; V: TRBV7-9; D: -; CDR3: CASSLYGHQANTYEQYF; DNA: TGTGCCAGCAGCTTATATGGACACCAGGCGAATACCTACGAGCAGTACTTC
size: -; J: TRBJ2-3; V: TRBV14; D: TRBD2; CDR3: CASSQVSGGTDTQYF; DNA: TGTGCCAGCAGCCAAGTCAGCGGGGGAACAGATACGCAGTATTTT
size: -; J: TRBJ2-1; V: TRBV10-1; D: -; CDR3: CASSESRGATYNEQFF; DNA: TGCGCCAGCAGTGAGTCTAGGGGCGCTACGTACAATGAGCAGTTCTTC
size: -; J: TRBJ2-2; V: TRBV6-5; D: -; CDR3: CASSPPGSGELFF; DNA: TGTGCCAGCAGTCCACCCGGGTCCGGGGAGCTGTTTTTT
size: -; J: TRBJ2-2; V: TRBV29-1; D: TRBD1; CDR3: CSVGTGDTGELFF; DNA: TGCAGCGTTGGGACAGGAGATACCGGGGAGCTGTTTTTT
size: once; J: TRBJ1-2; V: TRBV10-2; D: -; CDR3: CASSDEAGANLLYGYTF; DNA: TGCGCCAGCAGTGATGAGGCAGGGGCGAATCTCCTCTATGGCTACACCTTC
size: -; J: TRBJ1-5; V: TRBV5-1; D: -; CDR3: CASSTAGGSGEPQHF; DNA: TGCGCCAGCAGCACCGCGGGGGGTTCCGGTGAGCCCCAGCATTTT
size: -; J: TRBJ1-4; V: TRBV9; D: -; CDR3: CASSPRGGKLNEKLFF; DNA: TGTGCCAGCAGCCCCCGTGGGGGGAAACTTAATGAAAAACTGTTTTTT
size: -; J: TRBJ2-1; V: TRBV13; D: TRBD2; CDR3: CASGGGNNEQFF; DNA: TGTGCCAGCGGGGGGGGAAACAATGAGCAGTTCTTC
size: -; J: TRBJ2-1; V: TRBV9; D: -; CDR3: CASSALADVNEQFF; DNA: TGTGCCAGCAGCGCTTTAGCGGATGTCAATGAGCAGTTCTTC
size: -; J: TRBJ2-1; V: TRBV18; D: TRBD2; CDR3: CASSILGGADEQFF; DNA: TGTGCCAGCTCAATACTCGGGGGGGCCGATGAGCAGTTCTTC
size: -; J: TRBJ1-5; V: TRBV2; D: -; CDR3: CASSVQGLYNQPQHF; DNA: TGTGCCAGCAGTGTACAGGGCCTCTATAATCAGCCCCAGCATTTT
size: -; J: TRBJ1-1; V: TRBV27; D: -; CDR3: CASSLLAAGVHAEAFF; DNA: TGTGCCAGCAGTTTATTGGCGGCCGGGGTACACGCTGAAGCTTTCTTT
size: -; J: TRBJ2-7; V: TRBV18; D: -; CDR3: CASSPVTGIKYEQYF; DNA: TGTGCCAGCTCACCAGTAACAGGGATTAAGTACGAGCAGTACTTC
size: -; J: TRBJ1-2; V: TRBV19; D: TRBD1; CDR3: CASSMTGNGYTF; DNA: TGTGCCAGTAGTATGACAGGGAATGGCTACACCTTC
size: -; J: TRBJ2-6; V: TRBV27; D: -; CDR3: CASSLGHSGANVLTF; DNA: TGTGCCAGCAGTTTAGGACATTCTGGGGCCAACGTCCTGACTTTC
size: -; J: TRBJ2-3; V: TRBV7-2; D: -; CDR3: CASSVRGNLVRNTQYF; DNA: TGTGCCAGCAGCGTCCGGGGAAATTTGGTGAGAAATACGCAGTATTTT
size: -; J: TRBJ2-2; V: TRBV27; D: TRBD1; CDR3: CASRVGTGGSPGELFF; DNA: TGTGCCAGCAGGGTCGGGACAGGGGGCTCCCCCGGGGAGCTGTTTTTT
size: -; J: TRBJ2-3; V: TRBV30; D: -; CDR3: CAWSGSRSWQYF; DNA: TGTGCCTGGAGTGGATCTAGATCATGGCAGTATTTT
size: -; J: TRBJ2-7; V: TRBV9; D: -; CDR3: CASSVDTLSYEQYF; DNA: TGTGCCAGCAGCGTAGATACTCTCTCCTACGAGCAGTACTTC
size: -; J: TRBJ1-1; V: TRBV14; D: TRBD1; CDR3: CASSLTGGTEAFF; DNA: TGTGCCAGCAGCCTGACAGGGGGCACTGAAGCTTTCTTT
size: -; J: TRBJ1-1; V: TRBV7-3; D: -; CDR3: CASSLTRGEFTEAFF; DNA: TGTGCCAGCAGCTTAACAAGGGGCGAGTTCACTGAAGCTTTCTTT
size: -; J: TRBJ1-5; V: TRBV19; D: -; CDR3: CASSIVTAGNQPQHF; DNA: TGTGCCAGTAGTATAGTGACAGCGGGAAATCAGCCCCAGCATTTT
size: -; J: TRBJ2-5; V: TRBV12-5; D: -; CDR3: CASVPTGLETQYF; DNA: TGTGCTAGTGTCCCAACAGGGTTGGAGACCCAGTACTTC
size: -; J: TRBJ2-7; V: TRBV11-3; D: -; CDR3: CASSLGRLSSYEQYF; DNA: TGTGCCAGCAGCTTAGGCAGGCTAAGCTCCTACGAGCAGTACTTC
size: -; J: TRBJ1-2; V: TRBV6-1; D: -; CDR3: CASSEIWQGHYGYTF; DNA: TGTGCCAGCAGTGAAATTTGGCAGGGGCACTATGGCTACACCTTC